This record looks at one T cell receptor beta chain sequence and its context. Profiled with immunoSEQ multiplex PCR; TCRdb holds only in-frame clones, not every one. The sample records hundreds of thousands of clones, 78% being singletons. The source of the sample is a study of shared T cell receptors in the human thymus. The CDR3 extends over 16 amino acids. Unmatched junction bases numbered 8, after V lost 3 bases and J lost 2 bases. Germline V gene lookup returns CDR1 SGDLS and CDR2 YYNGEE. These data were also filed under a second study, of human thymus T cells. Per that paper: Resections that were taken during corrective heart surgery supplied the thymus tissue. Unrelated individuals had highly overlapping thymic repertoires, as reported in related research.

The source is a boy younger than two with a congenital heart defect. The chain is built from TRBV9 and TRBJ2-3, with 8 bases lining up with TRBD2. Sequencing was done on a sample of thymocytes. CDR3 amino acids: CASSGTLAGFTDTQYF. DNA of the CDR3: TGTGCCAGCAGCGGGACTTTAGCGGGATTCACAGATACGCAGTATTTT.